The next 5 T cell receptor beta chains were all read from a single sample in a study of T cell repertoires in cytomegalovirus infection. TCRdb itself ran the reads through MiXCR, one entry per CDR3 protein. The sample holds fewer than 200,000 distinct CDR3 sequences, roughly 14% seen once. Material for sequencing was PBMCs. The receptor source for this set is a human donor in good health (CMV status not recorded). Some clones in this sample may be carry-over from other donors' samples.

This chain joins TRBV11-2 and TRBJ2-5; D unresolved. Per the germline V gene, CDR1 is SGHAT and CDR2 is FQNNGV. Trimming removed 3 bases from V and 0 bases from J, with 8 bases in between. The CDR3 totals 14 residues. CDR3 nucleotide sequence: TGTGCCAGCAGCTTCGAGACGTACCAAGAGACCCAGTACTTC. This encodes CASSFETYQETQYF.

The table lists this clonotype with a few counts. The chain uses TRBV5-4 and TRBJ2-7, with D perhaps being TRBD1 or TRBD2 (7 bases each). With 4 bases removed from V and 5 bases from J, the gap between germline ends came to 10 bases. The CDR3 is made up of 12 amino acids. Germline CDR1 reads SGHNT; CDR2 reads YYREEE (reference sequence). The CDR3 sequence: CASSPGGDEQYF. In DNA, the CDR3 is TGTGCCAGCAGCCCAGGGGGGGACGAGCAGTACTTC.

This rearrangement joins TRBV30 to TRBJ2-6; TRBD1 matches at 9 bases. Germline V CDR1 and CDR2: GTSNPN, SVGIG (reference sequence). This CDR3 contains 15 residues. V lost 2 bases, J lost 4 bases, and 3 bases stayed unmatched. CDR3 coding DNA: TGTGCCTGGAGTCACAGGGGGCTCGGGGCCAACGTCCTGACTTTC. This translates into CAWSHRGLGANVLTF. Looking up the rest from reference TRBV30 and TRBJ2-6 gives the full variable domain: SQTIHQWPATLVQPVGSPLSLECTVEGTSNPNLYWYRQAAGRGLQLLFYSVGIGQISSEVPQNLSASRPQDRQFILSSKKLLLSDSGFYLCAWSHRGLGANVLTFGAGSRLTVL.

The J gene is TRBJ2-7, the V gene TRBV28, with D unresolved. Per the germline V gene, CDR1 is MDHEN and CDR2 is SYDVKM. The CDR3 is 17 residues long. The V end lost 4 bases, the J end lost 0 bases, and 19 bases lay between the germline ends. This CDR3 reads CASSSYPTTPSSYEQYF. The CDR3 DNA reads TGTGCCAGCAGTTCATACCCGACGACACCGAGCTCCTACGAGCAGTACTTC.

This clonotype has only a few counts. This rearrangement joins TRBV29-1 to TRBJ2-1; 10 nucleotides line up with TRBD2. Germline CDR1 and CDR2: SQVTM and ANQGSEA. V lost 2 bases and J lost 5; bases outside the gene matches: 3. The CDR3 is 14 residues long. Written as DNA, the CDR3 is TGCAGCGTTGAACGCAGCGGGAGGGACAATGAGCAGTTCTTC. Translated, it gives CSVERSGRDNEQFF.